A single sample gave rise to the 13 T cell receptor beta chains below, sequenced in a study of cytomegalovirus exposure and HLA in healthy donors. The primer mix had 60 Vbeta and 13 Jbeta primers. The method was immunoSEQ multiplex PCR; TCRdb's version includes in-frame clones alone and lacks a portion of them. This sample lists 140,000 or so clones; its ten largest clones have more than 0.8%. The sequenced sample was PBMCs. These receptors all come from a male donor in good health and CMV-seronegative.

The gene calls are TRBV6-5 and TRBJ2-7; 8 nucleotides match TRBD1. After removal of 5 bases from V and 2 bases from J, the junction contained 8 bases not matched to a gene. This CDR3 has 15 residues. From germline, CDR1 is MNHEY and CDR2 SVGAGI. CDR3 DNA: TGTGCCAGCAGTATATCAGGGGGCCTCACCTACGAGCAGTACTTC. Its protein is CASSISGGLTYEQYF.

The V call is TRBV6-6, the J call TRBJ2-7; D possibly corresponds to TRBD2 (6 bases). The V gene's germline CDR1 is MNHNY and CDR2 SVGAGI (reference sequence). This CDR3 region has 14 residues. Trimming removed 10 bases from V and 1 base from J, with 17 bases in between. In DNA form, the CDR3 reads TGTGCCACCGCTATTGGACTACCGTCCTACGAGCAGTACTTC. It is translated as CATAIGLPSYEQYF.

The rearrangement joins TRBV6-1 to TRBJ1-1; D perhaps matches TRBD1 (5 bases). Germline V lookup: CDR1 MNHNS, CDR2 SASEGT. Trimming left V 10 bases short and J 11 bases short, with 17 bases between. This CDR3 has 11 residues. CDR3 in amino acids: CATLAQGGAFF. As DNA, the CDR3 is TGTGCCACCCTGGCCCAGGGTGGTGCTTTCTTT.

The CDR3 nucleotides read TGTGCCAGCAGCTCTGGACTAGCGGATACCTACGAGCAGTACTTC. Amino acid sequence: CASSSGLADTYEQYF. V usage is TRBV7-3 and J usage is TRBJ2-7, with 10 bases that match TRBD2. The length of the CDR3 is 15 residues. Germline-derived CDR1 and CDR2 are SGHTA and FQGTGA. V lost 4 bases and J lost 2; bases outside the gene matches: 5.

The rearrangement uses TRBV15 and TRBJ1-5, with 7 bases identical to TRBD1. The germline V gene has CDR1 LNHNV and CDR2 YYDKDF (reference sequence). V gave up 3 bases and J gave up 7 bases; unmatched junction bases: 9. The CDR3 extends over 15 amino acids. CDR3 amino acids: CATSSQGVVGQPQHF. DNA for the CDR3: TGTGCCACCAGCAGCCAGGGGGTGGTAGGGCAGCCCCAGCATTTT.

Notes on this clone: This CDR3 is also generated by other DNA sequences in the sample. CDR3 sequence (DNA): TGTGCCAGCAGCTTAAGAGGGCAACCCCAGCATTTT. This translates into CASSLRGQPQHF. The chain combines TRBV7-9 with TRBJ1-5; D is unresolved. The ends were cut back, 2 bases at V and 10 bases at J, with 9 bases in the middle. The germline CDR1 and CDR2 sequences are SEHNR and FQNEAQ (reference sequence). The CDR3 consists of 12 residues.

V is TRBV7-8 and J is TRBJ1-4; weak D call: TRBD1 (6 bases). Trimming removed 0 bases at V and 8 bases at J, with 13 bases between. CDR3 length: 15 amino acids. Germline V gene data show CDR1 as SGHVS and CDR2 as FQNEAQ. The CDR3 nucleotides are TGTGCCAGCAGCTTAGCGTCCGCAGGGGTGGAAAAACTGTTTTTT. This translates into CASSLASAGVEKLFF.

The J gene is TRBJ1-1, the V gene TRBV29-1; D gene uncertain. V lost 4 bases, J lost 1 base, and 4 bases lay in between. The CDR3 runs to 11 residues. Per the germline V gene, CDR1 is SQVTM and CDR2 is ANQGSEA. As DNA, the CDR3 is TGCAGCGTTGTCGGGAACACTGAAGCTTTCTTT. As protein: CSVVGNTEAFF.

The V gene is TRBV28, the J gene TRBJ2-7; TRBD1 is a possible D gene (5 bases). CDR1 and CDR2 (germline): MDHEN, SYDVKM. The CDR3 runs 15 residues. V was shortened by 5 bases and J by 0 bases, with 14 bases between the two germline ends. The CDR3 nucleotides read TGTGCCAGCAGTATGCCCAAGGGGTTCTCCTACGAGCAGTACTTC. Its translation: CASSMPKGFSYEQYF.

The rearrangement uses TRBV13 and TRBJ1-2; a weak D match, TRBD1 (5 bases). Germline values: CDR1 PRHDT, CDR2 FYEKMQ (reference sequence). Trimming left V 3 bases short and J 8 bases short, with 13 bases between. This CDR3 contains 13 residues. DNA of the CDR3: TGTGCCAGCAGCTTGGAGCGGGAGGGGGGCTACACCTTC. Protein product: CASSLEREGGYTF.

V and J are TRBV5-1 and TRBJ1-1, with D perhaps TRBD1 (6 bases). V lost 2 bases and J lost 0, with 11 bases in between. This CDR3 region has 15 residues. From germline, CDR1 is SGHRS and CDR2 YFSETQ. CDR3 in amino acids: CASSLRDTLNTEAFF. CDR3 sequence (DNA): TGCGCCAGCAGCTTAAGGGACACCTTGAACACTGAAGCTTTCTTT.

The chain couples TRBV14 to TRBJ2-3, with 8 bases identical to TRBD2. Trimming at V came to 0 bases and at J to 0 bases, leaving 11 bases not matched to a gene. CDR1 and CDR2 (germline): SGHDN, FVKESK. The CDR3 length is 19 residues. The CDR3 reads CASSQDLGIAGPSTDTQYF. The CDR3, as DNA: TGTGCCAGCAGCCAAGATCTTGGAATAGCGGGGCCTAGCACAGATACGCAGTATTTT.

The CDR3: CASSFRGSGRGPYEQYF. DNA of the CDR3: TGTGCCAGCAGCTTCAGAGGGTCCGGGCGGGGTCCCTACGAGCAGTACTTC. The chain recombines TRBV7-9 with TRBJ2-7; TRBD2 might be the D (6 bases). CDR1 is SEHNR, CDR2 FQNEAQ, per germline (reference sequence). The CDR3 is made up of 17 amino acids. Trimming removed 3 bases from V and 2 bases from J, with 20 bases in between. Full variable domain (outside the CDR3, taken from reference TRBV7-9 and TRBJ2-7): DTGVSQNPRHKITKRGQNVTFRCDPISEHNRLYWYRQTLGQGPEFLTYFQNEAQLEKSRLLSDRFSAERPKGSFSTLEIQRTEQGDSAMYLCASSFRGSGRGPYEQYFGPGTRLTVT.